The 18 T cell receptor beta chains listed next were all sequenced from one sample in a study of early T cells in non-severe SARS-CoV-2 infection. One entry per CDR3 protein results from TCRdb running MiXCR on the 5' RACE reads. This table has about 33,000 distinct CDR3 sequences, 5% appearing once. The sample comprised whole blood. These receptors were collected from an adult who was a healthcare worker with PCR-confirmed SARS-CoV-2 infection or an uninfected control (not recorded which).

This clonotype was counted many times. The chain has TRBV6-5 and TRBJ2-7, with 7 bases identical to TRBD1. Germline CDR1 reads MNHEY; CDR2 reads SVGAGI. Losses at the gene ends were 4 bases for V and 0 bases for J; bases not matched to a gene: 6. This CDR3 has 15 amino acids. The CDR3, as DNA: TGTGCCAGCAGTTGGGGACAGTCGAGCTCCTACGAGCAGTACTTC. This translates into CASSWGQSSSYEQYF.

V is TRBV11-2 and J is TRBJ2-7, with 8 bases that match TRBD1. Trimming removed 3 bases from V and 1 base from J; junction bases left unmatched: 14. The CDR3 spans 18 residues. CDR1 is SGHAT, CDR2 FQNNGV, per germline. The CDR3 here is CASSFPPGGFIRSYEQYF. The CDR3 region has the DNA TGTGCCAGCAGCTTCCCCCCAGGGGGCTTTATTCGGTCCTACGAGCAGTACTTC.

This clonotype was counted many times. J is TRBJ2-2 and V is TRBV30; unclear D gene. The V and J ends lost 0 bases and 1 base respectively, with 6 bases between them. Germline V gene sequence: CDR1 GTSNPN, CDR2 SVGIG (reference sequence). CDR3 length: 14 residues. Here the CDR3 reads CAWSVVLNTGELFF. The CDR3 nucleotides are TGTGCCTGGAGTGTAGTACTGAACACCGGGGAGCTGTTTTTT.

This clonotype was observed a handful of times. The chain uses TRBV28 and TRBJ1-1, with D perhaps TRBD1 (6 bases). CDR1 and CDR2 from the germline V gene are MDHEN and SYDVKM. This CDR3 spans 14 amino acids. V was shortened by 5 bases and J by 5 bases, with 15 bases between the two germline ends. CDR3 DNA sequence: TGTGCCAGCAGTCTACAGGGAAGAGGTACTGAAGCTTTCTTT. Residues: CASSLQGRGTEAFF.

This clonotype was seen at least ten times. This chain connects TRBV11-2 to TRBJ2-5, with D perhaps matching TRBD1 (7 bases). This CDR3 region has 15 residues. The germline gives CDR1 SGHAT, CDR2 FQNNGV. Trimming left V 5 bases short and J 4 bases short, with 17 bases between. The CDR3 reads CASSQPTGRRETQYF. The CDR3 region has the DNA TGTGCCAGCAGCCAGCCGACAGGGAGGAGAGAGACCCAGTACTTC.

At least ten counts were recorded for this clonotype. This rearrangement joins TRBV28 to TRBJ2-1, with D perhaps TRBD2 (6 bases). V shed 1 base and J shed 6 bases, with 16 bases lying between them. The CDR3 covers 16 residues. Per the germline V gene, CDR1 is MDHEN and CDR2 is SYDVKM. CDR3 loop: CASSLSPGLDSNEQFF. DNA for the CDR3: TGTGCCAGCAGTTTATCTCCGGGACTCGACTCCAATGAGCAGTTCTTC.

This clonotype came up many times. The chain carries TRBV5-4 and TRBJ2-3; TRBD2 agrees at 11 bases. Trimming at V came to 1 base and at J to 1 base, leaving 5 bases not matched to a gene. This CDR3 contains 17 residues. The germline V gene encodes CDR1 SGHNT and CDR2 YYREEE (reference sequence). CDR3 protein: CASSLRTSGLGTDTQYF. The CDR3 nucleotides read TGTGCCAGCAGCTTGAGGACTAGCGGGTTGGGCACAGATACGCAGTATTTT.

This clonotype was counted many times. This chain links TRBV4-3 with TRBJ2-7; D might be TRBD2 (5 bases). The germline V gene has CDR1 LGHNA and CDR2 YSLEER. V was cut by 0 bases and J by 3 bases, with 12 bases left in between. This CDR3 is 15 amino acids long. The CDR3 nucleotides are TGCGCCAGCAGCCAAGAGAGGGAAATCCTCTACGAGCAGTACTTC. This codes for CASSQEREILYEQYF.

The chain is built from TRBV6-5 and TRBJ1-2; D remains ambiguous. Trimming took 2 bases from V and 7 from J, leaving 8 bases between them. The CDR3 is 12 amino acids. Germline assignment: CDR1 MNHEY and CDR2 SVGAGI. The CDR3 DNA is TGTGCCAGCAGTTACACCGGGGTTGGCTACACCTTC. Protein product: CASSYTGVGYTF.

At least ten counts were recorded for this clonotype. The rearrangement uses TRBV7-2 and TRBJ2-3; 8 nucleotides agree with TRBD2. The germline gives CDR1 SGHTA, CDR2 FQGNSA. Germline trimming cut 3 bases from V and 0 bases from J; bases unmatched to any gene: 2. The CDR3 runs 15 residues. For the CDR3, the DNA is TGTGCCAGCAGCTTGGAGCGGGGGAGCACAGATACGCAGTATTTT. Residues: CASSLERGSTDTQYF.

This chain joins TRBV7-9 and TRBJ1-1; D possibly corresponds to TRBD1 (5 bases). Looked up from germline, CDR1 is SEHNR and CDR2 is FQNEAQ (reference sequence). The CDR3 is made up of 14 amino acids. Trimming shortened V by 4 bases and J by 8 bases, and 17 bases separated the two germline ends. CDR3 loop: CASSYPPTGPEAFF. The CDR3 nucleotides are TGTGCCAGCAGCTATCCACCTACGGGACCCGAAGCTTTCTTT.

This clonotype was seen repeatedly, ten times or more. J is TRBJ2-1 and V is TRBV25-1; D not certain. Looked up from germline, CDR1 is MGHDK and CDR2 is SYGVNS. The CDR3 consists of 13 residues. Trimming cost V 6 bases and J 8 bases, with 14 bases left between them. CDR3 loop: CASRGMGFDEQFF. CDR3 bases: TGTGCCAGCAGGGGGATGGGCTTTGATGAGCAGTTCTTC.

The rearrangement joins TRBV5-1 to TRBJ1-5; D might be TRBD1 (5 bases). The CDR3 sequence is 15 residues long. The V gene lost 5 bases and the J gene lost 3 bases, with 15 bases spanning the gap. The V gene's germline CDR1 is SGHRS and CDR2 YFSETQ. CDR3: CASSPGTADNQPQHF. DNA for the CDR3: TGCGCCAGCAGTCCTGGGACGGCAGACAATCAGCCCCAGCATTTT.

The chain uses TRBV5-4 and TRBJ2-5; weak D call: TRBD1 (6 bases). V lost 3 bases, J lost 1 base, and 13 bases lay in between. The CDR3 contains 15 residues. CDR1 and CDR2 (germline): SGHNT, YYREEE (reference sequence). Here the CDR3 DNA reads TGTGCCAGCAGCTATAACCCGACAGGCCAAGAGACCCAGTACTTC. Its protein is CASSYNPTGQETQYF.

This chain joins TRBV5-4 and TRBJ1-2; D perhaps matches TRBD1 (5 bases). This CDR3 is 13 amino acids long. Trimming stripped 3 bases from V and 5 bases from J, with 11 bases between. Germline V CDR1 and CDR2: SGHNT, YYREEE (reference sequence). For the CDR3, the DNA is TGTGCCAGCAGCTCCACAGGTTTATATGGCTACACCTTC. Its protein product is CASSSTGLYGYTF.

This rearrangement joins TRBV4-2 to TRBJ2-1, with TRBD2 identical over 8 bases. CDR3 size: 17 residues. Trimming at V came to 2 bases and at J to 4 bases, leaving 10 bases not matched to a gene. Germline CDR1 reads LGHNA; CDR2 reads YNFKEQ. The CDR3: CASSQSGGAERYNEQFF. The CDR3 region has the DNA TGTGCCAGCAGCCAATCCGGGGGGGCCGAGAGATACAATGAGCAGTTCTTC.

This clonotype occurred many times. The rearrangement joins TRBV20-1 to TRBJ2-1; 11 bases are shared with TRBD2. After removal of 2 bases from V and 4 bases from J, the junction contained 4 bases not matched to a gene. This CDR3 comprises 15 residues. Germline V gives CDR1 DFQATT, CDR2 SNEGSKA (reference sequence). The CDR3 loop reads CSARPGTSGYNEQFF. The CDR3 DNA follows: TGCAGTGCTAGACCCGGGACTAGCGGATACAATGAGCAGTTCTTC.

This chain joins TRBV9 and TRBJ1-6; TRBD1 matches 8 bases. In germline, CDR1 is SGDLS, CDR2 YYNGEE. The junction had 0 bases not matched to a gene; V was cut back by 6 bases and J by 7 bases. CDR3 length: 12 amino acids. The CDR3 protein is CASNRGNSPLHF. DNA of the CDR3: TGTGCCAGCAACAGGGGGAATTCACCCCTCCACTTT. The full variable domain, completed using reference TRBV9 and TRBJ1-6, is DSGVTQTPKHLITATGQRVTLRCSPRSGDLSVYWYQQSLDQGLQFLIQYYNGEERAKGNILERFSAQQFPDLHSELNLSSLELGDSALYFCASNRGNSPLHFGNGTRLTVT.